One sample yielded the 24 T cell receptor beta chains listed below, sequenced in a study of technical replicates of blood from several donors. Generated by immunoSEQ multiplex PCR, the TCRdb table keeps only in-frame clones and is missing some. This sample yields 55,000 to 75,000 clones, of which less than 95% are seen a single time; 2.5% to 3.5% belongs to the top ten. Sequenced input: PBMCs. The receptors stem from a human donor in good health. Some clones in this sample may be carry-over from other donors' samples.

The table lists this clone with a count of one. V is TRBV4-1 and J is TRBJ2-7; 7 nucleotides match TRBD1. The CDR3 sequence is 13 residues long. The germline CDR1 and CDR2 sequences are MGHRA and YSYEKL. The trim removed 4 bases at V and 5 bases at J, leaving 5 bases unmatched. CDR3 sequence reads: CASSRNRGDEQYF. In nucleotides, the CDR3 is TGCGCCAGCAGCCGGAACAGGGGTGACGAGCAGTACTTC.

This chain joins TRBV9 and TRBJ1-6; no firm D call. The CDR3 has 14 residues. The V end was cut by 0 bases, the J end by 10 bases, with 11 bases between. The germline V gene has CDR1 SGDLS and CDR2 YYNGEE. CDR3 DNA sequence: TGTGCCAGCAGCGTAGATGAACTGGGCTCACCCCTCCACTTT. It encodes CASSVDELGSPLHF.

V is TRBV7-9 and J is TRBJ2-7; 9 bases line up with TRBD2. The CDR3 covers 15 residues. Germline trimming cut 4 bases from V and 7 bases from J; bases unmatched to any gene: 11. The germline V gene has CDR1 SEHNR and CDR2 FQNEAQ (reference sequence). The CDR3 loop is CASSSAVSGGWEQYF. Written as DNA, the CDR3 is TGTGCCAGCAGCTCCGCTGTCAGCGGGGGGTGGGAGCAGTACTTC.

The chain has TRBV7-8 and TRBJ2-3; 7 nucleotides agree with TRBD2. Trimming took 4 bases from V and 5 from J; bases not matched to a gene: 12. The germline V gene has CDR1 SGHVS and CDR2 FQNEAQ. The CDR3 sequence is 16 residues long. CDR3 bases: TGTGCCAGCAGCTGGGATCTAGCGGTGGGCTTAGATACGCAGTATTTT. Residues: CASSWDLAVGLDTQYF.

This clone was detected once. This chain uses TRBV4-3 with TRBJ2-7; 10 bases agree with TRBD2. This CDR3 is 15 amino acids long. The germline V gene encodes CDR1 LGHNA and CDR2 YSLEER. V was clipped by 4 bases and J by 3 bases; unmatched bases: 6. In DNA form, the CDR3 reads TGCGCCAGCAGCCCAAGGGCTAGCGGGAGCTACGAGCAGTACTTC. Its protein is CASSPRASGSYEQYF.

The chain employs TRBV6-6 and TRBJ2-1; 11 bases fit TRBD2. CDR1 MNHNY and CDR2 SVGAGI come from the germline V gene (reference sequence). V dropped 4 bases and J dropped 10; count of bases not matched to a gene: 9. CDR3 length: 15 amino acids. The CDR3 bases are TGTGCCAGCAGTTCTCCCGGGACTAGCGGTACAGAGCAGTTCTTC. Translation: CASSSPGTSGTEQFF.

The chain uses TRBV2 and TRBJ2-3; TRBD2 agrees at 10 bases. The CDR3 contains 15 residues. Germline V gene data show CDR1 as SNHLY and CDR2 as FYNNEI. V lost 2 bases to trimming and J lost 6 bases; unmatched junction nucleotides: 5. CDR3 loop: CASSEWTSGGDTQYF. The CDR3 DNA reads TGTGCCAGCAGTGAATGGACTAGCGGAGGGGATACGCAGTATTTT.

The chain combines TRBV6-1 with TRBJ2-3; D unresolved. The length of the CDR3 is 13 residues. With 6 bases removed from V and 2 bases from J, the gap between germline ends came to 9 bases. Germline V gene data show CDR1 as MNHNS and CDR2 as SASEGT. The CDR3 loop reads CASSTQYTDTQYF. CDR3 coding DNA: TGTGCCAGCAGCACCCAGTACACAGATACGCAGTATTTT.

The genes are TRBV6-1 and TRBJ2-4; 8 bases align to TRBD2. V lost 5 bases to trimming and J lost 6 bases; unmatched junction nucleotides: 9. The CDR3 length is 15 residues. Germline-derived CDR1 and CDR2 are MNHNS and SASEGT. CDR3 amino acids: CASSPIWAGGNIQYF. The CDR3, as DNA: TGTGCCAGCAGTCCGATCTGGGCGGGAGGAAACATTCAGTACTTC.

The chain employs TRBV6-1 and TRBJ2-3; the D gene is possibly TRBD1 (6 bases). This CDR3 is built from 14 residues. Germline loops: CDR1 MNHNS, CDR2 SASEGT. Trimming removed 3 bases from V and 6 bases from J, with 13 bases in between. CDR3 coding DNA: TGTGCCAGCAGTGAGGGCAGGGGATTGGATACGCAGTATTTT. This translates into CASSEGRGLDTQYF.

The rearrangement uses TRBV5-6 and TRBJ2-3, with 11 positions matching TRBD2. The CDR3 spans 18 residues. Germline V gene lookup returns CDR1 SGHDT and CDR2 YYEEEE. J lost 4 bases, V lost 0 bases, and 10 bases had no gene match. CDR3 sequence: CASSLVSGGAGWADTQYF. The CDR3 DNA reads TGTGCCAGCAGCTTGGTTAGCGGGGGGGCGGGGTGGGCAGATACGCAGTATTTT.

This clone occurred once. CDR3 amino acids: CASGGGQGDEKLFF. The CDR3 DNA sequence: TGTGCCTCAGGGGGGGGACAGGGAGATGAAAAACTGTTTTTT. The chain links TRBV10-3 to TRBJ1-4, with 9 nucleotides matching TRBD1. This CDR3 has 14 amino acids. The germline CDR1 and CDR2 sequences are ENHRY and SYGVKD. Trimming removed 11 bases from V and 6 bases from J; junction bases left unmatched: 10.

The rearrangement links TRBV12-5 to TRBJ2-2, with 7 bases that match TRBD2. Per germline, CDR1 LGHNT and CDR2 FRNRAP. V dropped 6 bases and J dropped 5; count of bases not matched to a gene: 6. This CDR3 is built from 14 residues. The CDR3 region is CASGGGGGTGELFF. The CDR3 DNA is TGTGCTAGTGGCGGCGGGGGAGGGACCGGGGAGCTGTTTTTT.

The chain has TRBV7-7 and TRBJ2-1, with 12 bases fitting TRBD2. The V gene's germline CDR1 is SSHAT and CDR2 FNYEAQ (reference sequence). After removal of 1 base from V and 6 bases from J, the junction contained 7 bases not matched to a gene. This CDR3 is built from 17 residues. CDR3 in DNA: TGTGCCAGCAGCTTAGGACTAGCGGGAGCCGGTGGCAATGAGCAGTTCTTC. Translation: CASSLGLAGAGGNEQFF.

This chain connects TRBV10-3 to TRBJ1-2; no clear D. The V gene's germline CDR1 is ENHRY and CDR2 SYGVKD. The CDR3 spans 13 residues. V dropped 3 bases and J dropped 1 base, with 6 bases sitting between them. This chain's CDR3 is CAISENGNYGYTF. CDR3 DNA sequence: TGTGCCATCAGTGAAAACGGTAACTATGGCTACACCTTC.

The chain employs TRBV27 and TRBJ1-3; possibly TRBD1 for D (5 bases). There are 13 residues in the CDR3. The V end lost 8 bases, the J end lost 0 bases, and 8 bases lay between the germline ends. Germline V gene sequence: CDR1 MNHEY, CDR2 SMNVEV (reference sequence). In nucleotides, the CDR3 is TGTGCCAGCGGACACAGCTCTGGAAACACCATATATTTT. It encodes CASGHSSGNTIYF.

This clone is a singleton in its sample. The chain recombines TRBV4-3 with TRBJ1-5; 7 nucleotides align to TRBD1. CDR3 size: 15 residues. Trimming at V came to 4 bases and at J to 6 bases, leaving 9 bases not matched to a gene. CDR1 is LGHNA and CDR2 is YSLEER in the germline V gene. The CDR3, as DNA: TGCGCCAGCAGCCTTGGCAGGGGGAGCGGTCAGCCCCAGCATTTT. Encoded protein: CASSLGRGSGQPQHF.

The CDR3 coding sequence is TGTGCCAGCAGCTCGGGACAGCGGAACACTGAAGCTTTCTTT. Its protein product is CASSSGQRNTEAFF. The chain carries TRBV7-2 and TRBJ1-1; 7 positions agree with TRBD1. This CDR3 spans 14 amino acids. The ends lost 4 bases at V and 1 base at J; junction bases unmatched: 3. CDR1 and CDR2 (germline): SGHTA, FQGNSA.

This clone was seen just once. V usage is TRBV30 and J usage is TRBJ2-1; D assignment may be TRBD1 or TRBD2 (9 bases each). V shed 3 bases and J shed 0 bases, with 30 bases lying between them. The germline CDR1 and CDR2 sequences are GTSNPN and SVGIG (reference sequence). This CDR3 spans 21 amino acids. In DNA form, the CDR3 reads TGTGCCTGGAGGAGGGGACAGGGAGGGACAAGCGGGAGGCCCTCCTACAATGAGCAGTTCTTC. Translation gives CAWRRGQGGTSGRPSYNEQFF.

In the case of this clone: The same CDR3 arises from other DNA sequences in this sample as well. V is TRBV7-2 and J is TRBJ2-5; D is ambiguous. Germline CDR1 and CDR2: SGHTA and FQGNSA. CDR3 size: 12 residues. With 3 bases removed from V and 5 bases from J, the gap between germline ends came to 7 bases. CDR3 coding DNA: TGTGCCAGCAGCTTGGTCCGGGAGACCCAGTACTTC. Translated: CASSLVRETQYF.

The chain carries TRBV7-6 and TRBJ2-5, with D possibly being TRBD2 (5 bases). The CDR3 loop spans 11 amino acids. With 6 bases removed from V and 5 bases from J, the gap between germline ends came to 7 bases. Germline lookup yields CDR1 SGHVS and CDR2 FNYEAQ. The CDR3 DNA reads as TGTGCCAGCAGTCAGCGGGAGACCCAGTACTTC. This codes for CASSQRETQYF.

The gene calls are TRBV7-9 and TRBJ2-3; TRBD2 matches at 8 bases. The CDR3 runs to 13 residues. Germline assignment: CDR1 SEHNR and CDR2 FQNEAQ (reference sequence). Unmatched junction bases numbered 6, after V lost 7 bases and J lost 6 bases. The DNA for the CDR3 is TGTGCCAGCACCCCCGGGGGGGCGGATACGCAGTATTTT. The encoded protein is CASTPGGADTQYF.

A remark on this clone: Sequence at one end of the junction differs from germline and may be a read error. V is TRBV15 and J is TRBJ2-7; 12 nucleotides line up with TRBD2. The CDR3 runs to 16 residues. Germline loops: CDR1 LNHNV, CDR2 YYDKDF (reference sequence). CDR3 amino acids: CATSREGLAGPEEQYF. For the CDR3, the DNA is TGTGCCACCAGCCGAGAGGGACTAGCGGGCCCGGAGGAGCAGTACTTC.

The chain is built from TRBV2 and TRBJ2-1, with 12 bases lining up with TRBD2. V shed 5 bases and J 4 bases; nucleotides not matched to a gene: 6. This CDR3 spans 16 amino acids. CDR1 and CDR2 (germline): SNHLY, FYNNEI. The CDR3 reads CASSPTSGGLYNEQFF. In DNA form, the CDR3 reads TGTGCCAGCAGTCCGACTAGCGGGGGACTTTACAATGAGCAGTTCTTC.